Below, 20 T cell receptor beta chains from the same sample are listed, as sequenced in a study of blood T cell repertoires in COVID-19. Profiled with immunoSEQ multiplex PCR; TCRdb holds only in-frame clones, not every one. The sample lists about 72,000 clones; 85% to 90% were seen once. Sequencing was done on a sample of peripheral blood. The receptors derive from a man in his sixties or seventies with active or convalescent COVID-19.

DNA of the CDR3: TGTGCCAGTAGAGGCCCAGGGAACACTGAAGCTTTCTTT. Translation: CASRGPGNTEAFF. The chain joins TRBV19 to TRBJ1-1; D gene unclear. CDR1 LNHDA and CDR2 SQIVND come from the germline V gene (reference sequence). V lost 6 bases and J 1 base, leaving 9 bases between the germline ends. This CDR3 is built from 13 residues.

The V gene is TRBV6-5, the J gene TRBJ2-3; D is unresolved. The CDR3 loop spans 12 amino acids. Per the germline V gene, CDR1 is MNHEY and CDR2 is SVGAGI. V dropped 6 bases and J dropped 5 bases, with 9 bases sitting between them. CDR3 coding DNA: TGTGCCAGCAGCCTGACACTAGATACGCAGTATTTT. Its protein is CASSLTLDTQYF.

The chain couples TRBV7-8 to TRBJ2-3; tentative D call: TRBD2 (5 bases). The germline V gene encodes CDR1 SGHVS and CDR2 FQNEAQ. This CDR3 spans 12 amino acids. Trimming stripped 7 bases from V and 6 bases from J, with 11 bases between. The CDR3 protein is CASMRGSDTQYF. As DNA, the CDR3 is TGTGCCAGCATGAGAGGGTCGGATACGCAGTATTTT.

This clone was seen just once. The chain joins TRBV5-4 to TRBJ1-3; weak D call: TRBD1 (6 bases). The germline gives CDR1 SGHNT, CDR2 YYREEE (reference sequence). The V gene lost 5 bases and the J gene lost 2 bases, with 8 bases spanning the gap. The CDR3 extends over 13 amino acids. The CDR3 loop is CASRAGAGNTIYF. In nucleotides, the CDR3 is TGTGCCAGCAGGGCAGGGGCTGGAAACACCATATATTTT.

Remarks on this clone: The identical CDR3 is also encoded by other nucleotide sequences in the sample. This CDR3 reads CSAGGGYEQYF. CDR3 in DNA: TGCAGTGCAGGGGGGGGCTACGAGCAGTACTTC. The chain links TRBV20-1 to TRBJ2-7, with D possibly being TRBD2 (7 bases). The V end was cut by 6 bases, the J end by 3 bases, with 9 bases between. This CDR3 spans 11 amino acids. Germline V gene data show CDR1 as DFQATT and CDR2 as SNEGSKA (reference sequence).

This sequence joins TRBV7-9 and TRBJ1-6, with D hard to call. The germline V and J ends were trimmed by 10 bases and 7 bases, with 20 bases remaining between them. This CDR3 has 15 residues. In germline, CDR1 is SEHNR, CDR2 FQNEAQ (reference sequence). CDR3 sequence reads: CATIGSGRGNSPLHF. CDR3 bases: TGTGCCACCATTGGGAGTGGACGCGGGAATTCACCCCTCCACTTT.

CDR3 sequence reads: CASSLSPPPNEKLFF. The CDR3 DNA reads TGTGCCAGCAGCTTAAGCCCCCCCCCTAATGAAAAACTGTTTTTT. This chain uses TRBV11-2 with TRBJ1-4; no clear D gene. The CDR3 totals 15 residues. The germline V gene encodes CDR1 SGHAT and CDR2 FQNNGV. Trimming took 2 bases from V and 3 from J, leaving 10 bases between them.

The rearrangement joins TRBV19 to TRBJ1-1; TRBD1 might be the D (5 bases). Germline V gene sequence: CDR1 LNHDA, CDR2 SQIVND (reference sequence). V lost 6 bases, J lost 1 base, and 12 bases lay in between. The CDR3 covers 14 residues. The CDR3 is CASSRQPRNTEAFF. The CDR3 nucleotides are TGTGCCAGTAGCCGACAGCCCAGGAACACTGAAGCTTTCTTT. The whole variable domain, filled in from reference TRBV19 and TRBJ1-1, reads DGGITQSPKYLFRKEGQNVTLSCEQNLNHDAMYWYRQDPGQGLRLIYYSQIVNDFQKGDIAEGYSVSREKKESFPLTVTSAQKNPTAFYLCASSRQPRNTEAFFGQGTRLTVV.

The genes are TRBV18 and TRBJ2-1; D perhaps matches TRBD2 (6 bases). The CDR3 length is 18 residues. Trimming shortened V by 2 bases and J by 5 bases, and 22 bases separated the two germline ends. Germline V lookup: CDR1 KGHSH, CDR2 LQKENI. As DNA, the CDR3 is TGTGCCAGCTCACCAGTTCCAACCCTAGGAGGGAGTGACAATGAGCAGTTCTTC. Translating gives CASSPVPTLGGSDNEQFF.

V gene TRBV7-8 combines with J gene TRBJ2-5; D call uncertain. Germline CDR1 reads SGHVS; CDR2 reads FQNEAQ. With 3 bases removed from V and 9 bases from J, the gap between germline ends came to 8 bases. This CDR3 has 11 residues. The CDR3 nucleotides read TGTGCCAGCAGCTTGGAGCGTTCCCAGTACTTC. It codes for CASSLERSQYF.

The chain joins TRBV18 to TRBJ1-6, with 8 bases identical to TRBD1. The germline CDR1 and CDR2 sequences are KGHSH and LQKENI. V was clipped by 2 bases and J by 11 bases; unmatched bases: 5. This CDR3 has 14 residues. This chain's CDR3 is CASSPTGGQAPLHF. CDR3 DNA: TGTGCCAGCTCACCAACAGGGGGACAAGCACCCCTCCACTTT.

The V call is TRBV5-1, the J call TRBJ2-7, with D possibly TRBD2 on 5 matching bases. CDR1 and CDR2 from the germline V gene are SGHRS and YFSETQ. The length of the CDR3 is 17 residues. Trimming left V 0 bases short and J 2 bases short, with 18 bases between. This CDR3 is CASSLGPGASSTYEQYF. The CDR3 DNA sequence: TGCGCCAGCAGCTTGGGTCCGGGCGCTAGCTCGACCTACGAGCAGTACTTC.

The rearrangement joins TRBV5-1 to TRBJ2-1; 13 bases align to TRBD2. Trimming took 0 bases from V and 8 from J; bases not matched to a gene: 2. The V gene's germline CDR1 is SGHRS and CDR2 YFSETQ. The CDR3 has 15 amino acids. In DNA form, the CDR3 reads TGCGCCAGCAGCTTGGGGACTAGCGGGAGTTATGAGCAGTTCTTC. Protein sequence: CASSLGTSGSYEQFF.

J is TRBJ2-2 and V is TRBV7-2, with 8 bases that match TRBD1. CDR1 and CDR2 from the germline V gene are SGHTA and FQGNSA. This CDR3 is built from 15 residues. V shed 5 bases and J 8 bases; nucleotides not matched to a gene: 10. CDR3 in amino acids: CASSARGTGVGELFF. The CDR3 bases are TGTGCCAGCAGCGCTAGGGGGACAGGCGTAGGGGAGCTGTTTTTT.

This chain uses TRBV28 with TRBJ1-1; weak D call: TRBD1 (6 bases). V was shortened by 2 bases and J by 1 base, with 11 bases between the two germline ends. The CDR3 consists of 15 residues. Germline V gene sequence: CDR1 MDHEN, CDR2 SYDVKM. The CDR3 loop reads CASSLTGLRNTEAFF. The CDR3 DNA is TGTGCCAGCAGTTTAACAGGGTTAAGGAACACTGAAGCTTTCTTT.

The chain uses TRBV24-1 and TRBJ1-1, with D possibly being TRBD1 (6 bases). This CDR3 region has 12 residues. Per germline, CDR1 KGHDR and CDR2 SFDVKD. Deletions cut 9 bases from V and 5 bases from J, with 12 bases between. CDR3 in DNA: TGTGCCACCGGATCCCAGGGGACTGAAGCTTTCTTT. Translated: CATGSQGTEAFF.

The V call is TRBV7-9, the J call TRBJ1-2, with D possibly matching TRBD1 (5 bases). Trimming pared 3 bases from V and 3 bases from J, leaving 8 bases between. The CDR3 totals 13 residues. Germline V gives CDR1 SEHNR, CDR2 FQNEAQ (reference sequence). The CDR3 loop reads CASSFTGDYGYTF. The DNA for the CDR3 is TGTGCCAGCAGCTTCACAGGAGACTATGGCTACACCTTC.

This clone has just one count. The V call is TRBV10-3, the J call TRBJ2-3, with a possible D match to TRBD1 (6 bases). Trimming took 0 bases from V and 2 from J, leaving 12 bases between them. The CDR3 runs to 16 residues. Germline loops: CDR1 ENHRY, CDR2 SYGVKD. The CDR3 bases are TGTGCCATCAGTGAGTCGATTGGACAGATCACAGATACGCAGTATTTT. As protein: CAISESIGQITDTQYF.

The chain uses TRBV6-6 and TRBJ1-4; D perhaps matches TRBD1 (5 bases). This CDR3 spans 15 amino acids. Per germline, CDR1 MNHNY and CDR2 SVGAGI (reference sequence). Trimming cost V 0 bases and J 7 bases, with 12 bases left between them. The CDR3, as DNA: TGTGCCAGCAGTTACTCCCCAGGGTTAGGTGAAAAACTGTTTTTT. Encoded protein: CASSYSPGLGEKLFF.

A few counts support this clone. The chain carries TRBV7-2 and TRBJ1-4; D gene unclear. The germline V and J ends were trimmed by 1 base and 8 bases, with 11 bases remaining between them. In germline, CDR1 is SGHTA, CDR2 FQGNSA. CDR3 length: 14 residues. CDR3 amino acids: CASSLGGFREKLFF. CDR3 bases: TGTGCCAGCAGCTTAGGAGGGTTCCGCGAAAAACTGTTTTTT.